The 32 T cell receptor beta chains given below trace back to one sample, sequenced in a study of Ad26.COV2.S vaccination and SARS-CoV-2 variants. Noted treatment: roughly 18 received Ad26.COV2.S at low or high dose, single or two shots; 5 received placebo; per-sample allocation not given. Material that was analyzed had been drawn on day 63 after the first vaccine or placebo injection. The data were produced by immunoSEQ multiplex PCR, yet TCRdb's version contains in-frame clones alone and is incomplete. The repertoire includes 440,000 or so clones, roughly nine tenths of them detected once, and over 1.5% sits in the top ten. Sequenced material: peripheral blood, taken in a trial of Ad26.COV2.S vaccine versus placebo. The receptors here all came from a person between 18 and 65 years old who received the Ad26.COV2.S COVID-19 vaccine or a placebo.

V usage is TRBV4-1 and J usage is TRBJ1-5; weak D call: TRBD1 (5 bases). V was clipped by 0 bases and J by 7 bases, with 7 bases between them. The CDR3 is 13 residues long. Germline assignment: CDR1 MGHRA and CDR2 YSYEKL. The CDR3 spells CASSQDRAQPQHF. For the CDR3, the DNA is TGCGCCAGCAGCCAAGACAGGGCCCAGCCCCAGCATTTT.

In this sample, this clone turned up a few times. CDR3 amino acids: CSVIFVGRSFF. The CDR3 region has the DNA TGCAGCGTTATATTCGTCGGCAGATCTTTCTTT. The chain couples TRBV29-1 to TRBJ1-1; the D is unclear. This CDR3 spans 11 amino acids. Trimming left V 5 bases short and J 12 bases short, with 16 bases between. Germline V lookup: CDR1 SQVTM, CDR2 ANQGSEA.

The chain carries TRBV19 and TRBJ1-1; a weak D match, TRBD1 (5 bases). The V and J ends lost 4 bases and 4 bases respectively, with 19 bases between them. Germline-derived CDR1 and CDR2 are LNHDA and SQIVND (reference sequence). The CDR3 runs 16 residues. The CDR3 DNA reads TGTGCCAGTAGTAAGAGCCCCCTAGGGGAGGCCACTGAAGCTTTCTTT. Translated: CASSKSPLGEATEAFF.

The chain joins TRBV4-1 to TRBJ1-6; unclear D gene. Trimming cost V 3 bases and J 14 bases, with 14 bases left between them. The CDR3 covers 13 residues. In germline, CDR1 is MGHRA, CDR2 YSYEKL. CDR3 region: CASSHLPDRALHF. In DNA form, the CDR3 reads TGCGCCAGCAGCCATCTTCCCGATAGGGCCCTCCACTTT.

V gene TRBV7-8 combines with J gene TRBJ2-1; tentative D call: TRBD1 (6 bases). V lost 5 bases and J 5 bases, leaving 16 bases between the germline ends. The CDR3 has 15 residues. Germline CDR1 SGHVS, CDR2 FQNEAQ. The CDR3 bases are TGTGCCAGCAGCACACCCGACAGGCGGGACAATGAGCAGTTCTTC. This gives the protein CASSTPDRRDNEQFF.

This clone was seen more than once but under ten times. This sample also contains other DNA sequences that code for the same CDR3. The rearrangement uses TRBV19 and TRBJ1-1; possible D gene TRBD1, 5 bases. CDR1 is LNHDA, CDR2 SQIVND, per germline (reference sequence). The length of the CDR3 is 13 residues. V was shortened by 3 bases and J by 1 base, with 6 bases between the two germline ends. The CDR3 DNA reads as TGTGCCAGTAGTATCGACAGGAACACTGAAGCTTTCTTT. Protein: CASSIDRNTEAFF.

As regards this clone: Other DNA sequences in this specimen translate into the identical CDR3. CDR3 residues: CASSLGTSYEQYF. The CDR3 nucleotides read TGTGCCAGCAGCCTGGGGACTTCGTACGAGCAGTACTTC. V usage is TRBV27 and J usage is TRBJ2-7; D possibly corresponds to TRBD2 (6 bases). Looked up from germline, CDR1 is MNHEY and CDR2 is SMNVEV (reference sequence). V dropped 6 bases and J dropped 4 bases, with 13 bases sitting between them. This CDR3 is built from 13 residues.

This clone has a single count. The genes are TRBV27 and TRBJ2-3; either TRBD1 or TRBD2 may fit D (5 bases each). Germline CDR1 is MNHEY and CDR2 is SMNVEV (reference sequence). CDR3 length: 16 amino acids. The ends were cut back, 4 bases at V and 4 bases at J, with 18 bases in the middle. The DNA for the CDR3 is TGTGCCAGCAGTTCGGGGCTCGCCATTGGCGCAGATACGCAGTATTTT. This encodes CASSSGLAIGADTQYF.

The V call is TRBV30, the J call TRBJ2-2, with 8 nucleotides matching TRBD2. V lost 3 bases and J lost 2; bases outside the gene matches: 2. Germline V gene lookup returns CDR1 GTSNPN and CDR2 SVGIG (reference sequence). The CDR3 is 14 residues long. CDR3 region: CAWRLAANTGELFF. CDR3 nucleotide sequence: TGTGCCTGGAGACTAGCGGCTAACACCGGGGAGCTGTTTTTT.

CDR3 sequence reads: CASRLARKQFF. The CDR3, as DNA: TGTGCCAGCAGGTTGGCGCGGAAGCAGTTCTTC. The V and J genes are TRBV2 and TRBJ2-1; D gene ambiguous. The CDR3 consists of 11 residues. V was shortened by 6 bases and J by 11 bases, with 11 bases between the two germline ends. Germline loops: CDR1 SNHLY, CDR2 FYNNEI.

The chain employs TRBV20-1 and TRBJ1-2; D not certain. Germline-derived CDR1 and CDR2 are DFQATT and SNEGSKA (reference sequence). With 3 bases removed from V and 8 bases from J, the gap between germline ends came to 10 bases. The CDR3 sequence is 11 residues long. The CDR3 nucleotides are TGCAGTGCTAGCACGTCTTGGGGCTACACCTTC. This sequence encodes CSASTSWGYTF.

The chain carries TRBV6-5 and TRBJ2-7; 8 bases are shared with TRBD2. The CDR3 is made up of 14 amino acids. Germline-derived CDR1 and CDR2 are MNHEY and SVGAGI. The junction had 5 bases not matched to a gene; V was cut back by 2 bases and J by 5 bases. CDR3 DNA sequence: TGTGCCAGCAGTTACGGGACTAGTGTCGACGAGCAGTACTTC. Translating gives CASSYGTSVDEQYF.

CDR3 residues: CASSLYGGEKLFF. The CDR3 DNA follows: TGTGCCAGCAGCTTGTACGGGGGTGAAAAACTGTTTTTT. The J gene is TRBJ1-4, the V gene TRBV7-2, with D maybe TRBD1 (5 bases). CDR3 length: 13 residues. Germline V gene data show CDR1 as SGHTA and CDR2 as FQGNSA. Trimming cost V 3 bases and J 7 bases, with 9 bases left between them.

V gene TRBV11-2 combines with J gene TRBJ1-1; D may be TRBD1 (5 bases). V was pared by 0 bases and J by 8 bases, with 10 bases between. CDR3 length: 13 residues. Germline CDR1 reads SGHAT; CDR2 reads FQNNGV. The DNA of the CDR3 is TGTGCCAGCAGCTTAGATCGGGGGGTCGAAGCTTTCTTT. Translated: CASSLDRGVEAFF.

This chain links TRBV2 with TRBJ1-5, with 7 nucleotides matching TRBD1. The CDR3 length is 14 residues. After removal of 6 bases from V and 7 bases from J, the junction contained 9 bases not matched to a gene. Germline loops: CDR1 SNHLY, CDR2 FYNNEI. CDR3 coding DNA: TGTGCCAGCAGCCCCCGACAGGGCGGGCAGCCCCAGCATTTT. This encodes CASSPRQGGQPQHF.

Here the CDR3 reads CASSVASSQETQYF. CDR3 bases: TGTGCCAGTAGTGTGGCTAGCAGCCAAGAGACCCAGTACTTC. V is TRBV19 and J is TRBJ2-5; D is possibly TRBD2 (5 bases). Germline V CDR1 and CDR2: LNHDA, SQIVND (reference sequence). The V and J ends lost 5 bases and 1 base respectively, with 11 bases between them. CDR3 size: 14 residues.

For this clone: This sample also contains other DNA sequences that code for the same CDR3. The CDR3 coding sequence is TGCGCCAGCAGCTTGGTCCTAGCGGGAGGCACAGATACGCAGTATTTT. It specifies CASSLVLAGGTDTQYF. V usage is TRBV5-1 and J usage is TRBJ2-3, with TRBD2 identical over 10 bases. Germline loops: CDR1 SGHRS, CDR2 YFSETQ. There are 16 residues in the CDR3. The J segment lost 1 base and the V segment lost 0 bases, leaving 2 bases of the junction unmatched.

The V and J genes are TRBV28 and TRBJ1-4; possibly TRBD1 for D (6 bases). CDR1 MDHEN and CDR2 SYDVKM come from the germline V gene. V dropped 6 bases and J dropped 0 bases, with 17 bases sitting between them. The CDR3 is 17 amino acids. DNA for the CDR3: TGTGCCAGCAGACGGACAGCCCCGTCCGCAACTAATGAAAAACTGTTTTTT. The encoded protein is CASRRTAPSATNEKLFF.

This sequence joins TRBV6-5 and TRBJ2-7, with a weak D call TRBD2 (6 bases). There are 15 residues in the CDR3. Deletions cut 6 bases from V and 6 bases from J, with 21 bases between. The germline V gene has CDR1 MNHEY and CDR2 SVGAGI. CDR3: CASRPNGALGGEQYF. The CDR3 nucleotides are TGTGCCAGCAGACCGAACGGGGCCCTGGGGGGCGAGCAGTACTTC.

This clone was seen once. CDR3 nucleotides: TGTGCCAGCAGTTACTACACAGACAGGGGGTATGGCTACACCTTC. Translated, it gives CASSYYTDRGYGYTF. V usage is TRBV6-5 and J usage is TRBJ1-2, with 9 bases identical to TRBD1. Germline V gene lookup returns CDR1 MNHEY and CDR2 SVGAGI. CDR3 length: 15 amino acids. With 1 base clipped from V and 5 bases from J, the junction kept 5 bases outside the gene matches.

The V call is TRBV29-1, the J call TRBJ2-4; D perhaps matches TRBD2 (5 bases). The CDR3 contains 12 residues. The V and J ends lost 7 bases and 5 bases respectively, with 12 bases between them. Per germline, CDR1 SQVTM and CDR2 ANQGSEA. DNA of the CDR3: TGCAGCGCCATATTACTAGAAAACATTCAGTACTTC. Its protein product is CSAILLENIQYF.

The chain has TRBV6-5 and TRBJ1-6; TRBD1 matches at 9 bases. The germline V gene has CDR1 MNHEY and CDR2 SVGAGI. CDR3 length: 15 amino acids. The J segment lost 8 bases and the V segment lost 6 bases, leaving 8 bases of the junction unmatched. DNA for the CDR3: TGTGCCAGCAGCCGACAGGGGGGTCGGGATTCACCCCTCCACTTT. Protein product: CASSRQGGRDSPLHF.

The chain joins TRBV2 to TRBJ1-1, with 7 bases aligning to TRBD1. There are 12 residues in the CDR3. Germline V gives CDR1 SNHLY, CDR2 FYNNEI. J gave up 7 bases and V 10 bases, and 9 bases lay outside the gene matches. In DNA form, the CDR3 reads TGTGCCACCCGACAGGGTTTGGGTGAAGCTTTCTTT. Its translation: CATRQGLGEAFF.

This clone was observed a single time. The chain uses TRBV7-9 and TRBJ2-2, with 9 positions matching TRBD1. This CDR3 spans 16 amino acids. Germline V gives CDR1 SEHNR, CDR2 FQNEAQ (reference sequence). V lost 10 bases, J lost 4 bases, and 13 bases stayed unmatched. CDR3 coding DNA: TGTGCCACAGACAAACAGGGGGCGAGGGTCACCGGGGAGCTGTTTTTT. Amino acid sequence: CATDKQGARVTGELFF.

There are a few counts of this clone. The chain combines TRBV6-1 with TRBJ2-7, with 7 bases that match TRBD1. The CDR3 extends over 15 amino acids. The ends lost 1 base at V and 8 bases at J; junction bases unmatched: 11. The germline V gene encodes CDR1 MNHNS and CDR2 SASEGT. For the CDR3, the DNA is TGTGCCAGCAGTGAAGTAGGCTTGACAGGGTGGCAGCAGTACTTC. This gives the protein CASSEVGLTGWQQYF.

V usage is TRBV7-9 and J usage is TRBJ1-3, with a tentative D call TRBD1 (6 bases). The germline gives CDR1 SEHNR, CDR2 FQNEAQ (reference sequence). CDR3 length: 15 amino acids. Trimming removed 1 base from V and 9 bases from J, with 16 bases in between. This CDR3 is CASSLVQGPEGTIYF. In DNA, the CDR3 is TGTGCCAGCAGCTTAGTGCAGGGGCCAGAAGGCACCATATATTTT.

The chain is built from TRBV6-2 or TRBV6-3 and TRBJ1-5; the D gene is possibly TRBD1 (6 bases). V gave up 2 bases and J gave up 3 bases, with 11 bases separating them. This CDR3 contains 15 residues. CDR1 is MNHEY and CDR2 is SVGEGT in the germline V gene. The CDR3, as DNA: TGTGCCAGCAGTTACATCCGGGGGCACAATCAGCCCCAGCATTTT. It encodes CASSYIRGHNQPQHF.

This clone turned up a few times. The J gene is TRBJ1-4, the V gene TRBV4-2; D gene uncertain. Germline assignment: CDR1 LGHNA and CDR2 YNFKEQ. This CDR3 has 15 amino acids. The germline V and J ends were trimmed by 1 base and 5 bases, with 11 bases remaining between them. CDR3 DNA sequence: TGTGCCAGCAGCCAAGGATCGGTAGGAAATGAAAAACTGTTTTTT. Its translation is CASSQGSVGNEKLFF.

J is TRBJ2-3 and V is TRBV7-9; weak D call: TRBD1 (6 bases). The V end lost 5 bases, the J end lost 1 base, and 16 bases lay between the germline ends. The CDR3 length is 16 residues. Germline V lookup: CDR1 SEHNR, CDR2 FQNEAQ (reference sequence). The CDR3 nucleotides are TGTGCCAGCAGCCAAGGACAGACATCTGGCACAGATACGCAGTATTTT. It translates to CASSQGQTSGTDTQYF.

This clone was seen a single time. CDR3 in amino acids: CASSVDSSSNSPLHF. In DNA, the CDR3 is TGTGCCAGCAGCGTGGACAGCTCCTCAAATTCACCCCTCCACTTT. The chain employs TRBV9 and TRBJ1-6, with D possibly matching TRBD1 (6 bases). This CDR3 has 15 amino acids. The germline V and J ends were trimmed by 2 bases and 7 bases, with 13 bases remaining between them. The germline gives CDR1 SGDLS, CDR2 YYNGEE.

The chain links TRBV7-9 to TRBJ2-7, with TRBD2 matching 9 bases. V shed 6 bases and J 7 bases; nucleotides not matched to a gene: 10. CDR3 length: 14 amino acids. The germline gives CDR1 SEHNR, CDR2 FQNEAQ (reference sequence). The CDR3: CASRTLGLAGEQYF. The CDR3 coding sequence is TGTGCCAGCAGGACTCTGGGACTAGCTGGAGAGCAGTACTTC. The full variable domain, in which reference TRBV7-9 and TRBJ2-7 provide the parts outside the CDR3, is DTGVSQNPRHKITKRGQNVTFRCDPISEHNRLYWYRQTLGQGPEFLTYFQNEAQLEKSRLLSDRFSAERPKGSFSTLEIQRTEQGDSAMYLCASRTLGLAGEQYFGPGTRLTVT.

In DNA, the CDR3 is TGTGCCATCTACTCGGGGTTAGGCACTGAAGCTTTCTTT. It codes for CAIYSGLGTEAFF. This sequence joins TRBV10-3 and TRBJ1-1; D is ambiguous. CDR3 size: 13 residues. Germline CDR1 reads ENHRY; CDR2 reads SYGVKD. V was shortened by 8 bases and J by 4 bases, with 14 bases between the two germline ends.